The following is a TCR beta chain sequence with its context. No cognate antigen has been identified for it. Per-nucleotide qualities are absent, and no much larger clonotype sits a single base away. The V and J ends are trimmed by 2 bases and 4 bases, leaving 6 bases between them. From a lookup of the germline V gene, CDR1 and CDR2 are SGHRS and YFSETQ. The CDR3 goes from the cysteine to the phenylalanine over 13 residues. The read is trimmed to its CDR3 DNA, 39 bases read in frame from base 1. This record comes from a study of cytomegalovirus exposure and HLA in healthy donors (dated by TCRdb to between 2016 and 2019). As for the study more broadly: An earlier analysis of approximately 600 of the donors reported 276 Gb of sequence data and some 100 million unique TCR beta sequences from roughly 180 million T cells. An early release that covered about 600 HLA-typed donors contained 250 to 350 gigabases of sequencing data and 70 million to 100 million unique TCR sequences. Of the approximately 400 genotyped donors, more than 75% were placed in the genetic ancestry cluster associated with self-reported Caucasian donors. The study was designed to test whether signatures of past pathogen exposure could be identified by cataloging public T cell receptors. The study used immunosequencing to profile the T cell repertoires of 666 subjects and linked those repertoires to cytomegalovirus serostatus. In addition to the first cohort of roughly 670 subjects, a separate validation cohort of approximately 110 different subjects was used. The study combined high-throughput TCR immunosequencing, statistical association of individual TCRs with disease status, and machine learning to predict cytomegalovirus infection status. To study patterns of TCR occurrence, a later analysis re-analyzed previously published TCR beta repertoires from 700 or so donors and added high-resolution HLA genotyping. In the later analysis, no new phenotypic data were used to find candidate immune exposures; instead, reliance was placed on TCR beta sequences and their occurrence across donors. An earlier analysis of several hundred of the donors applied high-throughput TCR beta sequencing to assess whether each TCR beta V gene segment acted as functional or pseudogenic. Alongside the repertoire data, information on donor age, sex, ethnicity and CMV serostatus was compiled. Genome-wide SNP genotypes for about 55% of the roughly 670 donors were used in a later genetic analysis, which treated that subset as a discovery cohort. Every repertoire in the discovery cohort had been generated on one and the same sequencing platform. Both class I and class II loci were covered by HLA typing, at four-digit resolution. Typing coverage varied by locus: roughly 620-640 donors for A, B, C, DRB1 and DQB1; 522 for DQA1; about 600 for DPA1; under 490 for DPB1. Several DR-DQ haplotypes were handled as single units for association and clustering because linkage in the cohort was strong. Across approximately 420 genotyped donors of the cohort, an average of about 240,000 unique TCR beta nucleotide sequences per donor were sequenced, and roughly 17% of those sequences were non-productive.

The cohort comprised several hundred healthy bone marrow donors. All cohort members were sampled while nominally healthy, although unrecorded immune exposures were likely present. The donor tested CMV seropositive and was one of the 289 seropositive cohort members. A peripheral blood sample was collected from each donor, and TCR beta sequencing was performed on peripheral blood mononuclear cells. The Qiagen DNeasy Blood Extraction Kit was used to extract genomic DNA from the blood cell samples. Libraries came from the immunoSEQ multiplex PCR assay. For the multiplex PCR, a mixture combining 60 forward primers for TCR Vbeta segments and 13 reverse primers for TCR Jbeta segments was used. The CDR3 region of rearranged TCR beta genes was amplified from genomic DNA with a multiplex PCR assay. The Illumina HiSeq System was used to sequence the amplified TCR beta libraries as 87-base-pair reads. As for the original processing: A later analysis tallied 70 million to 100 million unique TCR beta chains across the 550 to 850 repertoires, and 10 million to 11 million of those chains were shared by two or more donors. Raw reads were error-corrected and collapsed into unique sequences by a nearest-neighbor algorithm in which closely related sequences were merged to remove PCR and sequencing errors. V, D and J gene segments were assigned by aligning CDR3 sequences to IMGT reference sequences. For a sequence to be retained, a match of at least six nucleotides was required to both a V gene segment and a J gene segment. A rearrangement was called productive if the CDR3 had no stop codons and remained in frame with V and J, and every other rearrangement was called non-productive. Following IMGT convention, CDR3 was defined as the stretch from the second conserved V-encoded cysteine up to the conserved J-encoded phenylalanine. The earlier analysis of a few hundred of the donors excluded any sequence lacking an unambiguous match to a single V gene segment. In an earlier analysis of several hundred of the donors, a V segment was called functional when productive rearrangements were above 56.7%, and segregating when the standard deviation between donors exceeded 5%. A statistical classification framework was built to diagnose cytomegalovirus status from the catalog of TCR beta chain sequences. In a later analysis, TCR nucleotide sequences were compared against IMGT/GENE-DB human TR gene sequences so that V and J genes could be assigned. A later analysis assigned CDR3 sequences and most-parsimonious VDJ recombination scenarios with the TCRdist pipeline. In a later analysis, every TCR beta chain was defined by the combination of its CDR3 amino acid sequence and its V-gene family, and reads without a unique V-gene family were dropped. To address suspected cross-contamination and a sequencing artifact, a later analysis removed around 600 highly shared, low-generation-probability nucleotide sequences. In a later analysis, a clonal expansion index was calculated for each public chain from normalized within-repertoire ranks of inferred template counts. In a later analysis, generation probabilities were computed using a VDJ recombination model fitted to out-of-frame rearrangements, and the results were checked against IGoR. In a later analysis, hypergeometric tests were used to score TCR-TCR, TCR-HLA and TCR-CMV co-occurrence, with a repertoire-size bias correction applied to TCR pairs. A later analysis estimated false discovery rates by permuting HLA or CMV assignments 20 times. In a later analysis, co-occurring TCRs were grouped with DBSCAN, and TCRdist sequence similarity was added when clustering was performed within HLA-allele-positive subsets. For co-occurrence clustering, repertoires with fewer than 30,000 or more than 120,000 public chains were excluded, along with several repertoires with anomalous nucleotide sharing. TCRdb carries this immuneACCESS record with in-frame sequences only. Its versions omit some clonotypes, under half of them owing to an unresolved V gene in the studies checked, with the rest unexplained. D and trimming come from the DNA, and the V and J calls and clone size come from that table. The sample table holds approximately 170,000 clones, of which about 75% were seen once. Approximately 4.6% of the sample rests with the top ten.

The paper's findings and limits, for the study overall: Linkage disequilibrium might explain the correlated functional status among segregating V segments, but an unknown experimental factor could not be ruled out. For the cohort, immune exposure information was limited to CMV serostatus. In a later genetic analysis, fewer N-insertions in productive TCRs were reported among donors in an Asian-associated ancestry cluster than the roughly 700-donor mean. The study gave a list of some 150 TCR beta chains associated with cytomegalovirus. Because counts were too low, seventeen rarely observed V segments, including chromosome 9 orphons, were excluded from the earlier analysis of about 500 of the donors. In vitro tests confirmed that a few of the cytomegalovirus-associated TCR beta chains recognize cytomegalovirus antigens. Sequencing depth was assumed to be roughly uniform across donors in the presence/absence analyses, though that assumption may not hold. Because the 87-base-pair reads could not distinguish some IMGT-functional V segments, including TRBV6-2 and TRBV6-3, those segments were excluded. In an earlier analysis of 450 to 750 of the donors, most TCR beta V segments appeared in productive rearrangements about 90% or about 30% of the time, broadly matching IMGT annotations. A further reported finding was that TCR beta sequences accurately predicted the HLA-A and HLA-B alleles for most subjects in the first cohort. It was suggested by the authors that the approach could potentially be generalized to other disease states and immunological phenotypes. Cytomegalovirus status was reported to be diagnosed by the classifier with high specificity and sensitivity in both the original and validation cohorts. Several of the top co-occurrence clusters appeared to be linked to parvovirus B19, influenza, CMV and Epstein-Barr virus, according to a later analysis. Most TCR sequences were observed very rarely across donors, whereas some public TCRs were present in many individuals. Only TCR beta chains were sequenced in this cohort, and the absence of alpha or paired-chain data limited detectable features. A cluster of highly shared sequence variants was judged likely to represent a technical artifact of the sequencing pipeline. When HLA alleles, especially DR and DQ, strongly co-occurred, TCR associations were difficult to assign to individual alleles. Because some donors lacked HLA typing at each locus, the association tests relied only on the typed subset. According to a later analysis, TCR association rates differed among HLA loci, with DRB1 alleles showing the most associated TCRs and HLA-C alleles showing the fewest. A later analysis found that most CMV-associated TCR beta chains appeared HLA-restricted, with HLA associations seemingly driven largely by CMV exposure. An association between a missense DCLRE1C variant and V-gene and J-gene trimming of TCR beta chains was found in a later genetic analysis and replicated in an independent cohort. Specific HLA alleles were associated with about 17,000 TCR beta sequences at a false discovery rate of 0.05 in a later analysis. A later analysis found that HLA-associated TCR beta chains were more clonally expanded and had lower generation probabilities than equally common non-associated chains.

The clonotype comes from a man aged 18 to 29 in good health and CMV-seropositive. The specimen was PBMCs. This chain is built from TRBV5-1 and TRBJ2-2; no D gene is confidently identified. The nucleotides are TGCGCCAGCAGCTTATTATCCACCGGGGAGCTGTTTTTT. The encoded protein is CASSLLSTGELFF.